The rows below give T cell receptor beta chains drawn from one sample of a study of OX40 agonist ivuxolimab in advanced cancers. Here immunoSEQ multiplex PCR was the method, and the copy in TCRdb shows in-frame clones only, minus some. The sample comprises approximately 40,000 clones, roughly 82% of which are singletons, and under 9% rests with the top ten. Sequenced material: CD4+ or CD8+ T cells sorted from blood, taken in a trial of the OX40 agonist ivuxolimab. The receptors derive from an adult with an advanced solid tumor such as melanoma, head and neck, liver or kidney cancer. Both conserved end residues are part of each CDR3. A D gene is named only where the DNA matches it firmly. Where a row states a size, it is once, few, many or the class of an expanded clone; other rows omit it.

clone_size j_call d_call v_call cdr3_nt cdr3_aa
- TRBJ2-3 - TRBV1 TGCACCAGCAGCCGGGACTTCCATAGCACAGATACGCAGTATTTT CTSSRDFHSTDTQYF
- TRBJ2-7 TRBD1 TRBV5-1 TGCGCCAGCAGCTCGACCCCGGGACAGACCTACGAGCAGTACTTC CASSSTPGQTYEQYF
- TRBJ1-3 - TRBV30 TGTGCCTGGAGGTTCCCCTCTGGAAACACCATATATTTT CAWRFPSGNTIYF
- TRBJ2-7 TRBD1 TRBV7-9 TGTGCCAGCAGCTCCGCCGGGACAGCGAACCGTGAGCAGTACTTC CASSSAGTANREQYF
few TRBJ1-2 - TRBV5-4 TGTGCCAGCAGCCCCATTTGGAGGGGGTTGGGGGGCTACACCTTC CASSPIWRGLGGYTF
- TRBJ1-5 TRBD1 TRBV2 TGTGCCAGCAGTATCTCTACAGGGGGGGGCAATCAGCCCCAGCATTTT CASSISTGGGNQPQHF
- TRBJ1-4 TRBD1 TRBV7-9 TGTGCCAGCAGCTCCGACAGGGTCCGAGCTAATGAAAAACTGTTTTTT CASSSDRVRANEKLFF
- TRBJ1-2 - TRBV7-2 TGTGCCAGCAGCTTCACAGTCTGGGAAAATGGCTACACCTTC CASSFTVWENGYTF
few TRBJ1-1 - TRBV5-5 TGTGCCAGCAGCCTCAATCTCCCAGGGTTCACTGAAGCTTTCTTT CASSLNLPGFTEAFF
- TRBJ2-7 TRBD2 TRBV30 TGTGCCTGGACTATACTAGCGGAAGGTGGGGAGCAGTACTTC CAWTILAEGGEQYF
- TRBJ2-3 - TRBV4-2 TGTGCCAGCAGCCAAGATCGGCTAAGTACGCAGTATTTT CASSQDRLSTQYF
- TRBJ2-1 - TRBV7-8 TGTGCCAGCAGCTTAGTTGGGGCAGGGGGGGGGCAGTTCTTC CASSLVGAGGGQFF
once TRBJ1-4 - TRBV2 TGTGCCAGCAATTCGGGGACGAATGAAAAACTGTTTTTT CASNSGTNEKLFF
- TRBJ1-1 - TRBV7-8 TGTGCCAGCAGCTTAGTCGAGGGATGGGACACTGAAGCTTTCTTT CASSLVEGWDTEAFF
- TRBJ1-1 - TRBV29-1 TGCAGCGTTGATCCAGGGGCGGGCACTGAAGCTTTCTTT CSVDPGAGTEAFF
- TRBJ2-1 - TRBV9 TGTGCCAGCAGCGGTAGCGGAGCTGGCTACAATGAGCAGTTCTTC CASSGSGAGYNEQFF
- TRBJ2-3 - TRBV2 TGTGCCAGCAGTGTAGCTCGCCACACAGATACGCAGTATTTT CASSVARHTDTQYF
few TRBJ1-3 - TRBV4-1 TGCGCCAGCAGCCAATGGGGGCTCCCTGGAAACACCATATATTTT CASSQWGLPGNTIYF
- TRBJ1-4 - TRBV4-3 TGCGCCAGCGGTCACAGGTTTCCAACTAATGAAAAACTGTTTTTT CASGHRFPTNEKLFF
- TRBJ2-7 - TRBV10-2 TGCGCCAGCGCAAGGACAGCATCGGGCGAGCAGTACTTC CASARTASGEQYF
- TRBJ2-1 TRBD1 TRBV19 TGTGCCAGTAGCGGAGGGACAGGAAACTTCAATGAGCAGTTCTTC CASSGGTGNFNEQFF
once TRBJ1-3 - TRBV5-1 TGCGCCAGCAGCTTGGCTGCGGGGAGCTCTGGAAACACCATATATTTT CASSLAAGSSGNTIYF
- TRBJ2-7 TRBD2 TRBV7-9 TGTGCCAGCAGCTTCAGCGGGGACGAGCAGTACTTC CASSFSGDEQYF
- TRBJ2-7 - TRBV7-9 TGTGCCAGCAGCTTAGTAGGCTACGAGCAGTACTTC CASSLVGYEQYF
- TRBJ1-2 - TRBV6-5 TGTGCCAGCAGACCCGACAGGTGGGGCTATGGCTACACCTTC CASRPDRWGYGYTF
few TRBJ1-4 - TRBV6-5 TGTGCCAGCAGTTCAATGATAAATGAAAAACTGTTTTTT CASSSMINEKLFF
- TRBJ1-1 TRBD1 TRBV6-5 TGTGCCAGCTGCTTGGACAGGGTGGGAACTGAAGCTTTCTTT CASCLDRVGTEAFF
once TRBJ2-7 TRBD1 TRBV5-1 TGCGCCAGCAGCTTCCTGGGACAGGGGTCCTACGAGCAGTACTTC CASSFLGQGSYEQYF
- TRBJ2-3 - TRBV5-4 TGTGCCAGCAGCTCCCGGGACTCATTGCGGACGCAGTATTTT CASSSRDSLRTQYF
- TRBJ1-1 - TRBV27 TGTGCCAGCAGTCCACTCACAGGGAATCTCGCTGAAGCTTTCTTT CASSPLTGNLAEAFF
- TRBJ1-1 - TRBV21-1 TGTGCCAGCATCAAGAGAGCCAGGGTAGAAGCTTTCTTT CASIKRARVEAFF
- TRBJ2-3 - TRBV19 TGTGCCAGTAGTAACCCCTCCACAGATACGCAGTATTTT CASSNPSTDTQYF
few TRBJ1-1 - TRBV7-8 TGTGCCAGCAGCTTAGGAATCACCGGGTTAAGGAACACTGAAGCTTTCTTT CASSLGITGLRNTEAFF
- TRBJ2-3 - TRBV5-4 TGTGCCAGCAGCCCGGGGGGGTTCGGGACAGGGTCAGATACGCAGTATTTT CASSPGGFGTGSDTQYF
- TRBJ2-3 TRBD1 TRBV11-2 TGTGCCAGCAGCCGGGGACAGGGGAGTGCAGATACGCAGTATTTT CASSRGQGSADTQYF
- TRBJ2-5 - TRBV2 TGTGCCAGCAGTGAGCCAGGGGGGCACCAAGAGACCCAGTACTTC CASSEPGGHQETQYF
few TRBJ2-7 - TRBV19 TGTGCCAGTAGTAATGGCGGAAACTACGAGCAGTACTTC CASSNGGNYEQYF